The clone carrying this TCR beta chain came up once. TCRdb's copy holds only in-frame clones and misses some; the assay was immunoSEQ multiplex PCR. The table records hundreds of thousands of clones, approximately 90% of them present only once. Germline CDR1 SGHNT, CDR2 YYREEE (reference sequence). Trimming took off 6 bases at V and 1 base at J, with 19 bases between the two ends. CDR3 size: 16 residues. The record originates from a study of blood T cell repertoires in COVID-19. Across the whole study: Sites in the United States, Italy and Spain provided acute and convalescent COVID-19 samples.

Sequencing used peripheral blood. This TCR was recovered from a woman aged 18-29 years who had recovered from COVID-19. V and J are TRBV5-4 and TRBJ1-1; TRBD1 might be the D (5 bases). The CDR3 DNA reads TGTGCCAGCATCGACCCGAGCAGGGTGCCGAACACTGAAGCTTTCTTT. This translates into CASIDPSRVPNTEAFF.